The 16 T cell receptor beta chains listed next were all sequenced from one sample in a study of monozygotic twins with inflammatory bowel disease. TCRdb reprocessed the 5' RACE reads and keeps a single row for each CDR3 protein, giving no DNA. This table lists about 160,000 distinct CDR3 sequences. The sequenced material came from blood. The receptor set was obtained from a human donor with ulcerative colitis or Crohn's disease, or a healthy co-twin of an affected twin (not recorded which).

The rearrangement links TRBV7-2 to TRBJ1-5; TCRdb returns TRBD1, unconfirmable since there is no DNA. The CDR3 loop spans 15 amino acids. Germline V lookup: CDR1 SGHTA, CDR2 FQGNSA. CDR3 amino acids: CASSLDGGSNQPQHF.

This chain links TRBV28 with TRBJ2-1; the D gene TCRdb calls, TRBD1, cannot be checked with no DNA. Germline V gives CDR1 MDHEN, CDR2 SYDVKM. CDR3 length equals 14 residues. This chain's CDR3 is CASRVPGHFNEQFF.

The J gene is TRBJ2-7, the V gene TRBV20-1; no DNA is available, so the TRBD1 call from TCRdb remains unchecked. Germline V gives CDR1 DFQATT, CDR2 SNEGSKA (reference sequence). The CDR3 spans 15 residues. CDR3 loop: CSARDIDRGQYEQYF.

This CDR3 reads CASSYYGVSPLHF. The chain joins TRBV6-5 to TRBJ1-6. This CDR3 is 13 amino acids long. Germline values: CDR1 MNHEY, CDR2 SVGAGI.

The V gene is TRBV6-2 or TRBV6-3, the J gene TRBJ2-3; lacking DNA, the TRBD2 call made by TCRdb goes unchecked. The CDR3 consists of 13 residues. Germline V gene data show CDR1 as MNHEY and CDR2 as SVGEGT. CDR3: CASSQDPLGTQYF.

The CDR3 here is CASSSLRGLSYNEQFF. V and J are TRBV7-9 and TRBJ2-1; TCRdb proposes TRBD1, but this gene call is untestable without DNA. Germline V gene lookup returns CDR1 SEHNR and CDR2 FQNEAQ (reference sequence). The CDR3 contains 16 residues.

V and J are TRBV12-3 or TRBV12-4 and TRBJ2-1; TCRdb's D gene call, TRBD2, goes unchecked for lack of DNA. This CDR3 has 14 amino acids. The CDR3 spells CASTQTSGGGEQFF.

CDR3 protein: CASSVEGTQYF. J is TRBJ2-3 and V is TRBV9. The CDR3 spans 11 residues. Germline V gene sequence: CDR1 SGDLS, CDR2 YYNGEE.

CDR3 sequence: CASNPSGRVDNEQFF. The J gene is TRBJ2-1, the V gene TRBV12-3 or TRBV12-4; checking the TCRdb D call of TRBD2 is not possible without DNA. The CDR3 has 15 residues.

The chain is built from TRBV5-1 and TRBJ1-5. There are 15 residues in the CDR3. Germline V CDR1 and CDR2: SGHRS, YFSETQ. The CDR3: CASSLEGNSNQPQHF.

The genes are TRBV24-1 and TRBJ2-7. Germline V gives CDR1 KGHDR, CDR2 SFDVKD. This CDR3 comprises 12 residues. The CDR3 sequence is CATSDPEHEQYF.

The genes are TRBV20-1 and TRBJ1-1. Germline V gene sequence: CDR1 DFQATT, CDR2 SNEGSKA (reference sequence). CDR3 length equals 11 residues. The CDR3 protein is CSASGGTEAFF.

The chain joins TRBV9 to TRBJ2-6; TCRdb selects TRBD1, and the lack of DNA leaves this call unchecked. Per the germline V gene, CDR1 is SGDLS and CDR2 is YYNGEE. This CDR3 spans 18 amino acids. CDR3 residues: CASSVDLRGRSGANVLTF.

The J gene is TRBJ2-7, the V gene TRBV19; with no DNA, the TCRdb D assignment of TRBD2 cannot be verified. From germline, CDR1 is LNHDA and CDR2 SQIVND (reference sequence). The length of the CDR3 is 16 residues. The CDR3 protein is CASSSRTSGKTYEQYF.

This rearrangement joins TRBV4-1 to TRBJ1-2; the TRBD1 assignment by TCRdb is unverifiable without DNA. There are 18 residues in the CDR3. Germline V lookup: CDR1 MGHRA, CDR2 YSYEKL. The CDR3 region is CASSQERQGIGLVYGYTF.

The CDR3 is CSASYDGRAFF. The chain joins TRBV20-1 to TRBJ1-1; TCRdb selects TRBD1, and the lack of DNA leaves this call unchecked. This CDR3 is built from 11 residues. Looked up from germline, CDR1 is DFQATT and CDR2 is SNEGSKA (reference sequence).